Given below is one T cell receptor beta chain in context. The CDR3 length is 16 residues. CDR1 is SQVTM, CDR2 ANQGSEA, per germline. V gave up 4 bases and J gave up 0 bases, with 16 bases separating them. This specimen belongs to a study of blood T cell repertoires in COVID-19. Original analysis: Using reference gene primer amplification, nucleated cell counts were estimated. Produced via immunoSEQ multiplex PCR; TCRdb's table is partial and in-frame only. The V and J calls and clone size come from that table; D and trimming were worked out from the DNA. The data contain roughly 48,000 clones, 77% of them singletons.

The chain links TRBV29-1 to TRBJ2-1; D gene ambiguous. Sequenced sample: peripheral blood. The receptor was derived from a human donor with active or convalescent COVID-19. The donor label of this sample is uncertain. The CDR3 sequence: CSVGASAQSSYNEQFF. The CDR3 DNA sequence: TGCAGCGTTGGAGCCAGCGCCCAGAGCTCCTACAATGAGCAGTTCTTC.